The T cell receptor (beta chain) under discussion was sequenced for a study of T-cell reconstitution after alpha-beta-depleted transplantation in children. Study-wide findings and caveats: Several patients had high TCRbeta diversity at day 60; it came from surviving recipient T cells and thymic progenitors. T-cell numbers and diversity, one year after transplant, stemmed largely from T cells that were newly produced. Several hundred rapidly expanded clones from non-depleted graft cells reportedly supplied alpha-beta T cells about two months post-transplant.

A word on this clonotype: Antigen specificity is unknown.

In germline, CDR1 is SGHTA, CDR2 FQGTGA. This CDR3 is built from 16 residues. V was clipped by 0 bases and J by 2 bases, with 11 bases between them. Construction of the TCRbeta library involved unique molecular identifiers. TCRdb fed the PCR reads into MiXCR, producing one record per CDR3 protein. Of just under 350,000 distinct CDR3 sequences in the sample, 16% were seen once. Source: PBMCs, mostly from graft donor cells, taken 360 days after TCRalphabeta/CD19-depleted stem cell transplant. This clonotype was obtained from a male patient between 2 and 10 years old who had a stem cell transplant for acute lymphoblastic leukemia, so the T cells may come from the graft donor. The chain uses TRBV7-3 and TRBJ2-1; D tentatively reads TRBD1 or TRBD2 (6 bases each). CDR3 residues: CASSLTGAGTYNEQFF. In DNA form, the CDR3 reads TGTGCCAGCAGCTTAACGGGGGCGGGGACCTACAATGAGCAGTTCTTC.